The source of this TCR beta chain is a study of blood T cells in healthy people across ages. General study points: Estimates of diversity drawn from one million T cells were considered underestimates. Older age went with lower TCR beta diversity per million T cells, in a roughly linear way.

A second about 7 to 12 cycle PCR used barcoded and J-beta primers. A tag from a template-switch adaptor with 12 random nucleotides marked each cDNA molecule. TCRdb reanalysed the 5' RACE reads using MiXCR and keeps one entry per CDR3 protein. Of about 1.1 million distinct CDR3 sequences listed, 35% to 40% are singletons. Each sample used at least 6.5 million PBMCs. This clonotype was found a few times. Its antigen is not known. CDR3 length: 14 amino acids. V dropped 0 bases and J dropped 1 base, with 7 bases sitting between them. Germline V gene lookup returns CDR1 SGDLS and CDR2 YYNGEE. The clonotype was recovered from a man aged 18 to 29 in good health. The J gene is TRBJ1-1, the V gene TRBV9; D is ambiguous. Sequences were obtained from blood. CDR3 nucleotide sequence: TGTGCCAGCAGCGTAGGCCAGACGAACACTGAAGCTTTCTTT. The encoded protein is CASSVGQTNTEAFF. Supplemented by reference TRBV9 and TRBJ1-1, the full variable domain reads DSGVTQTPKHLITATGQRVTLRCSPRSGDLSVYWYQQSLDQGLQFLIQYYNGEERAKGNILERFSAQQFPDLHSELNLSSLELGDSALYFCASSVGQTNTEAFFGQGTRLTVV.